This T cell receptor beta chain was captured by sequencing in a study of T cell changes during pregnancy in multiple sclerosis. Regarding this clone: Germline and junction disagree at one end, which may indicate a read error.

The method was immunoSEQ multiplex PCR; TCRdb's version includes in-frame clones alone and lacks a portion of them. The table shows 35,000 to 45,000 clones, with roughly 89% occurring only once. The sequence was obtained from a female donor with multiple sclerosis, enrolled in a pregnancy study. The material sequenced was CD4+ T cells from peripheral blood mononuclear cells, taken before pregnancy.

As DNA, the CDR3 is TGTGCTAGCAGCCCCAGGGAGCTAGCGGGCCTCAACGAGCAGTACTTC. Its translation is CASSPRELAGLNEQYF. The chain recombines TRBV7-7 with TRBJ2-7; 8 bases are a match to TRBD2. Germline V lookup: CDR1 SSHAT, CDR2 FNYEAQ (reference sequence). The CDR3 consists of 16 residues.